These 20 T cell receptor beta chains originate from one sample sequenced in a study of blood T cell repertoires in COVID-19. The method was immunoSEQ multiplex PCR; TCRdb's version includes in-frame clones alone and lacks a portion of them. The sample records about 150,000 clones, 80% to 90% being singletons. Sequenced material: peripheral blood. These receptors originate from a woman aged 65 to 85 who had recovered from COVID-19.

V gene TRBV6-5 combines with J gene TRBJ1-1; D remains unclear. CDR1 is MNHEY and CDR2 is SVGAGI in the germline V gene. V dropped 7 bases and J dropped 0 bases, with 12 bases sitting between them. This CDR3 spans 14 amino acids. This chain's CDR3 is CASTLTEMNTEAFF. The CDR3 DNA follows: TGTGCCAGCACCCTTACAGAGATGAACACTGAAGCTTTCTTT.

This clone was found once. The chain employs TRBV5-1 and TRBJ1-6, with a possible D match to TRBD1 (6 bases). The CDR3 has 14 amino acids. The ends were cut back, 0 bases at V and 7 bases at J, with 8 bases in the middle. The V gene's germline CDR1 is SGHRS and CDR2 YFSETQ. This chain's CDR3 is CASSLDRANSPLHF. DNA for the CDR3: TGCGCCAGCAGCTTGGACAGGGCAAATTCACCCCTCCACTTT.

This rearrangement joins TRBV30 to TRBJ2-5, with D tentatively TRBD1 (8 bases). Germline CDR1 is GTSNPN and CDR2 is SVGIG (reference sequence). This CDR3 is 14 amino acids long. V was cut by 5 bases and J by 2 bases, with 15 bases left in between. This CDR3 reads CAWGRGTGQETQYF. The CDR3 DNA reads as TGTGCCTGGGGGAGGGGGACAGGACAAGAGACCCAGTACTTC.

This sequence joins TRBV3-1 (or the pseudogene TRBV3-2) and TRBJ2-5, with TRBD2 matching 10 bases. The CDR3 runs 16 residues. Germline CDR1 LGHDT, CDR2 YNNKEL (reference sequence). After removal of 1 base from V and 3 bases from J, the junction contained 5 bases not matched to a gene. Written as DNA, the CDR3 is TGTGCCAGCAGCCAAGGGCCAGCGGGAGGGGAAGAGACCCAGTACTTC. This translates into CASSQGPAGGEETQYF.

The chain has TRBV7-9 and TRBJ1-2; D possibly corresponds to TRBD1 (5 bases). V was trimmed by 5 bases and J by 7 bases, leaving 14 bases between them. The CDR3 is 13 amino acids. Germline V gives CDR1 SEHNR, CDR2 FQNEAQ (reference sequence). CDR3 region: CASSAWGGVGYTF. The CDR3 DNA follows: TGTGCCAGCAGCGCCTGGGGGGGAGTTGGCTACACCTTC.

The chain uses TRBV3-1 (or the pseudogene TRBV3-2) and TRBJ1-1; weak D call: TRBD1 (5 bases). CDR3 length equals 16 residues. Germline-derived CDR1 and CDR2 are LGHDT and YNNKEL (reference sequence). Trimming took off 6 bases at V and 4 bases at J, with 21 bases between the two ends. The CDR3 region has the DNA TGTGCCAGCAGGGGCCTCGGGTGGGGGAGGAGCACTGAAGCTTTCTTT. It is translated as CASRGLGWGRSTEAFF.

The chain employs TRBV9 and TRBJ2-7; no firm D call. Germline CDR1 reads SGDLS; CDR2 reads YYNGEE. The CDR3 extends over 14 amino acids. V shed 0 bases and J shed 2 bases, with 9 bases lying between them. The CDR3 protein is CASSVGVAAYEQYF. The CDR3 DNA follows: TGTGCCAGCAGCGTAGGTGTGGCCGCCTACGAGCAGTACTTC.

The V and J genes are TRBV20-1 and TRBJ2-1; 7 bases fit TRBD2. Germline assignment: CDR1 DFQATT and CDR2 SNEGSKA (reference sequence). V gave up 3 bases and J gave up 4 bases; unmatched junction bases: 15. The CDR3 contains 17 residues. The CDR3 loop is CSASPTKRGIRYNEQFF. In nucleotides, the CDR3 is TGCAGTGCTAGTCCGACTAAGCGGGGAATCCGTTACAATGAGCAGTTCTTC.

The chain joins TRBV29-1 to TRBJ1-5, with 7 positions matching TRBD1. The germline V gene has CDR1 SQVTM and CDR2 ANQGSEA. CDR3 length equals 13 residues. Trimming removed 2 bases from V and 7 bases from J; junction bases left unmatched: 5. The chain's CDR3 is CSVEKGARQPQHF. The CDR3 DNA follows: TGCAGCGTTGAAAAGGGGGCTCGGCAGCCCCAGCATTTT.

V usage is TRBV12-3 or TRBV12-4 and J usage is TRBJ2-7, with D perhaps TRBD1 (7 bases). There are 13 residues in the CDR3. Trimming pared 6 bases from V and 2 bases from J, leaving 11 bases between. This chain's CDR3 is CASRAGQTYEQYF. The CDR3 nucleotides are TGTGCCAGCAGGGCGGGACAGACCTACGAGCAGTACTTC.

The chain links TRBV4-2 to TRBJ2-7, with TRBD1 matching over 10 bases. This CDR3 has 14 residues. J lost 4 bases, V lost 3 bases, and 3 bases had no gene match. Germline-derived CDR1 and CDR2 are LGHNA and YNFKEQ. The CDR3 DNA follows: TGTGCCAGCAGCCATGACAGGGGGCCTTACGAGCAGTACTTC. Encoded protein: CASSHDRGPYEQYF.

The CDR3 loop reads CASSPRLARQGETQYF. The CDR3, as DNA: TGTGCCAGCAGCCCCAGGCTAGCCCGGCAAGGGGAGACCCAGTACTTC. The chain combines TRBV5-5 with TRBJ2-5; tentatively, D is TRBD2 (5 bases). V lost 4 bases and J 5 bases, leaving 21 bases between the germline ends. The germline V gene encodes CDR1 SGHKS and CDR2 YYEKEE (reference sequence). CDR3 length equals 16 residues. Based on the CDR3 plus reference TRBV5-5 and TRBJ2-5, the full variable domain is DAGVTQSPTHLIKTRGQQVTLRCSPISGHKSVSWYQQVLGQGPQFIFQYYEKEERGRGNFPDRFSARQFPNYSSELNVNALLLGDSALYLCASSPRLARQGETQYFGPGTRLLVL.

The V call is TRBV18, the J call TRBJ1-1; tentatively, D is TRBD1 (6 bases). V lost 7 bases and J 4 bases, leaving 13 bases between the germline ends. Germline V CDR1 and CDR2: KGHSH, LQKENI. The CDR3 covers 13 residues. The CDR3 DNA sequence: TGTGCCAGCTTGTACCAAGGGGGCACTGAAGCTTTCTTT. Translation gives CASLYQGGTEAFF.

The CDR3 nucleotides read TGTGCCAGCTCCGGACAGGGCCTTCCCACAGATACGCAGTATTTT. This codes for CASSGQGLPTDTQYF. The V gene is TRBV18, the J gene TRBJ2-3, with 8 nucleotides matching TRBD1. V gave up 6 bases and J gave up 2 bases; unmatched junction bases: 7. The CDR3 spans 15 residues. CDR1 is KGHSH and CDR2 is LQKENI in the germline V gene.

The chain links TRBV12-5 to TRBJ2-1; TRBD2 is a possible D gene (6 bases). Germline V gene data show CDR1 as LGHNT and CDR2 as FRNRAP. The length of the CDR3 is 12 residues. V gave up 2 bases and J gave up 9 bases, with 8 bases separating them. The CDR3 nucleotides read TGTGCTAGTGGTTTGTTGCGGGGTGAGCAGTTCTTC. Its protein is CASGLLRGEQFF.

The chain carries TRBV12-3 or TRBV12-4 and TRBJ1-1; D is uncertain. CDR3 length: 13 residues. Deletions cut 1 base from V and 3 bases from J, with 6 bases between. This CDR3 is CASSLVSDTEAFF. CDR3 DNA sequence: TGTGCCAGCAGTTTAGTGTCCGACACTGAAGCTTTCTTT.

To note about this clone: Mismatch with germline at one junction end may stem from a read error. The chain employs TRBV28 and TRBJ2-3, with TRBD2 as a possible D gene (7 bases). The CDR3 runs to 15 residues. The germline gives CDR1 MDHEN, CDR2 SYDVKM. In nucleotides, the CDR3 is TGTGCCAGCAGTTTGGGGACGGGGGGCACGGATACGCAGTATTTT. Residues: CASSLGTGGTDTQYF. The full variable domain, rest sourced from reference TRBV28 and TRBJ2-3, is DVKVTQSSRYLVKRTGEKVFLECVQDMDHENMFWYRQDPGLGLRLIYFSYDVKMKEKGDIPEGYSVSREKKERFSLILESASTNQTSMYLCASSLGTGGTDTQYFGPGTRLTVL.

CDR3 sequence: CASSPPRAGSYEQYF. The DNA for the CDR3 is TGTGCCAGCTCACCACCTCGTGCAGGATCCTACGAGCAGTACTTC. The rearrangement uses TRBV18 and TRBJ2-7; D gene ambiguous. The CDR3 runs to 15 residues. Trimming took off 0 bases at V and 1 base at J, with 10 bases between the two ends. Germline CDR1 is KGHSH and CDR2 is LQKENI.

The genes are TRBV9 and TRBJ2-1, with 8 bases that match TRBD2. The V gene end was trimmed by 2 bases and the J gene end by 2 bases; junction bases not matched to a gene: 6. The CDR3 runs 16 residues. CDR1 and CDR2 from the germline V gene are SGDLS and YYNGEE. The chain's CDR3 is CASSVMSGGAYNEQFF. In nucleotides, the CDR3 is TGTGCCAGCAGCGTGATGTCCGGGGGGGCCTACAATGAGCAGTTCTTC.

This clone was recorded a few times. The CDR3 loop is CASSNHRDEQFF. The CDR3 DNA reads TGCGCCAGCAGCAACCATCGGGATGAGCAGTTCTTC. This sequence joins TRBV10-1 and TRBJ2-1; D is unclear. CDR3 length: 12 amino acids. Germline assignment: CDR1 WNHNN and CDR2 SYGVQD (reference sequence). Trimming took off 6 bases at V and 8 bases at J, with 11 bases between the two ends.